The clone carrying this T cell receptor (beta chain) was recorded at least ten times. The target antigen is unknown. This entry belongs to a study of neurological immune-mediated disorders. General study points: No link was found between any clinical or MRI feature and the multiple sclerosis repertoire cluster.

From the 5' RACE reads, TCRdb called clonotypes with MiXCR, one entry per CDR3 protein. This sample has about 46,000 distinct CDR3 sequences; about 2% occur once, and the top ten carry less than 2.5%. The V end was cut by 1 base, the J end by 6 bases, with 3 bases between. The CDR3 is 11 residues long. Germline V gives CDR1 SGHKS, CDR2 YYEKEE (reference sequence). The sample consisted of PBMCs. The receptor was derived from a woman aged 40-49 years with multiple sclerosis. V and J are TRBV5-5 and TRBJ2-3; D not resolved. The CDR3, as DNA: TGTGCCAGCAGCTTGCAGGATACGCAGTATTTT. Protein product: CASSLQDTQYF.